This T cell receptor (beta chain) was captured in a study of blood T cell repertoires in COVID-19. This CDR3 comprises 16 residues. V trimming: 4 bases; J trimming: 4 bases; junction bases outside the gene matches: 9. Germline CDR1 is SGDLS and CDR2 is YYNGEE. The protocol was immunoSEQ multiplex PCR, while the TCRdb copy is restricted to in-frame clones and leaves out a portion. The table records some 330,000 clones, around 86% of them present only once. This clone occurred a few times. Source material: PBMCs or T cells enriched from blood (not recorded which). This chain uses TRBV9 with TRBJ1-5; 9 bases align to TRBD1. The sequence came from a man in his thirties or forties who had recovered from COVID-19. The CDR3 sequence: CASSSGTGRQNQPQHF. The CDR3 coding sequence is TGTGCCAGCAGCTCTGGGACAGGGAGGCAAAATCAGCCCCAGCATTTT.